The 16 T cell receptor beta chains in this list originate from one sample, sequenced in a study of tumor and adjacent non-tumor tissue in lung cancer. RNA was extracted from bulk tissue without any cell sorting. TCRbeta libraries were built with three rounds of nested PCR, modified from ARM-PCR. Via MiXCR, TCRdb re-called the multiplex PCR reads, giving one row per CDR3 protein. Of 77,000 or so distinct CDR3 sequences listed, around 77% were seen once; the top ten hold 9.5% to 15%. Material: lung tumor tissue. The origin of the receptors is a woman aged 45-65 years with non-small cell lung cancer.

About this clonotype: The junction departs from the called germline gene at one end, perhaps through a read error. The genes are TRBV6-1 and TRBJ2-2; TRBD2 matches 8 bases. Germline lookup yields CDR1 MNHNS and CDR2 SASEGT. The CDR3 is 16 residues long. The DNA for the CDR3 is TGTGCGAGCAGTGAAGATCCCGGGAGGGTCACCGTGGAGCTGTTTTTT. Translating gives CASSEDPGRVTVELFF.

This clonotype has only one observation. A much larger clone lies one base from this, so it may be a read error. V is TRBV20-1 and J is TRBJ2-5; D not certain. The V end lost 5 bases, the J end lost 2 bases, and 15 bases lay between the germline ends. The CDR3 is made up of 14 amino acids. CDR1 and CDR2 (germline): DFQATT, SNEGSKA (reference sequence). CDR3 residues: CSAGIISSQETQYF. CDR3 bases: TGCAGTGCTGGAATAATTAGCAGTCAAGAGACCCAGTACTTC.

Remarks on this clonotype: One end of the junction is discordant with germline, which a read error may explain. The chain combines TRBV14 with TRBJ2-5; D not certain. The CDR3 consists of 13 residues. The germline V gene encodes CDR1 SGHDN and CDR2 FVKESK. This CDR3 is CANGQRHQETQYF. The CDR3 bases are TGTGCCAACGGCCAACGACACCAAGAGACCCAATACTTC.

Details on this clonotype: A junction end diverges from the germline sequence, so it may reflect a read error. The genes are TRBV11-3 and TRBJ2-7; no definite D call. CDR1 is SGHNT and CDR2 is YENEEA in the germline V gene. This CDR3 comprises 14 residues. The CDR3 protein is CASSLRHSLAEQYF. The DNA for the CDR3 is TGTGCCAGCAGCTTACGCCATTCGTTGGCTGAGCAATACTTC. Complete variable domain (other parts from reference TRBV11-3 and TRBJ2-7): EAGVVQSPRYKIIEKKQPVAFWCNPISGHNTLYWYLQNLGQGPELLIRYENEEAVDDSQLPKDRFSAERLKGVDSTLKIQPAELGDSAVYLCASSLRHSLAEQYFGPGTRLTVT.

Turning to this clonotype: A much larger clone lies a single base off, so this may be a read error. V usage is TRBV24-1 and J usage is TRBJ2-3; 13 bases line up with TRBD2. This CDR3 is built from 18 residues. Unmatched junction bases numbered 14, after V lost 6 bases and J lost 6 bases. CDR1 is KGHDR, CDR2 SFDVKD, per germline. The CDR3: CATSHPLTSGRNRDTQYF. CDR3 bases: TGTGCCACCAGTCATCCATTGACTAGCGGGAGGAATCGTGATACGCAGTATTTT.

Points on this clonotype: This is likely a read error, given that the CDR3 carries no conserved phenylalanine or tryptophan at its end. This chain links TRBV4-2 with TRBJ2-2; 10 bases line up with TRBD2. Germline assignment: CDR1 LGHNA and CDR2 YNFKEQ. There are 17 residues in the CDR3. CDR3 sequence reads: CASSQEGTSGKTGELFI. CDR3 nucleotide sequence: TGTGCCAGCAGCCAAGAGGGAACTAGCGGGAAAACCGGCGAGCTGTTTATT.

This clonotype has more than one count but fewer than ten. Being one base from a much bigger clone, this may be a read error. This sequence joins TRBV6-2 or TRBV6-3 and TRBJ2-3; D gene ambiguous. Trimming removed 2 bases at V and 2 bases at J, with 11 bases between. The CDR3 is made up of 15 amino acids. Germline CDR1 is MNHEY and CDR2 is SVGEGT. The CDR3 here is CASSYSPEDTDTQYF. CDR3 DNA: TGTGCCAGCAGTTACAGTCCCGAGGACACAGATACGCAGTATTTT.

Turning to this clonotype: At one boundary the junction diverges from the germline segment, which might be a read error. The chain combines TRBV6-5 with TRBJ1-5, with TRBD1 matching over 7 bases. Germline loops: CDR1 MNHEY, CDR2 SVGAGI. The CDR3 consists of 14 residues. The CDR3: CVSSREQGNRPQHF. The CDR3 nucleotides are TGTGTCAGCAGCCGCGAACAGGGGAATCGGCCCCAGCATTTT.

As to this clonotype: Compared with germline, one end of the junction differs, possibly owing to a read error. V and J are TRBV20-1 and TRBJ1-5; D uncertain. The CDR3 length is 13 residues. Germline loops: CDR1 DFQATT, CDR2 SNEGSKA (reference sequence). This CDR3 is CSARGDGIQPQHF. DNA for the CDR3: TGCAGTGCTAGAGGGGATGGCATTCAGCCCCAGCACTTT.

This chain connects TRBV6-5 to TRBJ2-1; 11 bases map to TRBD2. This CDR3 has 17 residues. The V and J ends lost 11 bases and 1 base, in that order; junction bases with no gene match: 13. Germline CDR1 is MNHEY and CDR2 is SVGAGI. The CDR3 is CASMRTSGRLSYNEQFF. The CDR3 DNA follows: TGTGCCTCTATGAGGACTAGCGGGCGGCTTTCCTACAATGAGCAGTTCTTC.

The chain recombines TRBV10-1 with TRBJ2-1; 7 nucleotides align to TRBD2. The V gene end was trimmed by 10 bases and the J gene end by 8 bases; junction bases not matched to a gene: 20. The CDR3 runs 16 residues. The germline CDR1 and CDR2 sequences are WNHNN and SYGVQD (reference sequence). In DNA form, the CDR3 reads TGCGCCATCAATGAGTCCCGACTAGCAGGAGGTGATGAGCAGTTCTTC. It yields the protein CAINESRLAGGDEQFF.

Notes on this clonotype: A much larger clone lies one base from this, so it may be a read error. The rearrangement links TRBV6-5 to TRBJ2-2; D might be TRBD2 (5 bases). Trimming pared 0 bases from V and 4 bases from J, leaving 15 bases between. Per germline, CDR1 MNHEY and CDR2 SVGAGI. The CDR3 is 17 residues long. CDR3 in amino acids: CASSYSNREYRTGELFF. DNA of the CDR3: TGTGCCAGCAGTTACTCGAATAGGGAGTATCGCACCGGGGAGCTGTTTTTT.

Note on this clonotype: One end of the junction does not line up with germline, which may come from a read error. The chain joins TRBV29-1 to TRBJ2-2, with TRBD1 identical over 9 bases. The CDR3 spans 14 residues. Germline CDR1 is SQVTM and CDR2 is ANQGSEA. CDR3 protein: CIVDRQGDTGELFF. The DNA for the CDR3 is TGTATCGTTGACCGACAGGGGGACACCGGGGAGCTGTTTTTT.

Regarding this clonotype: This may be a read error, as it is one base from a much larger clone. The rearrangement links TRBV28 to TRBJ2-2, with D unresolved. Per germline, CDR1 MDHEN and CDR2 SYDVKM. The CDR3 sequence is 13 residues long. The CDR3 coding sequence is TGTGCCGGCAGTACCGGAAACACCGGGGAGCTGTTTTTT. Amino acids: CAGSTGNTGELFF.

This clonotype appeared a few times. A read error may be the cause here, since a much bigger clone is one base away. The CDR3 spells CASSYPGAGTSGREEQFF. The CDR3 DNA follows: TGTGCCAGCAGTTACCCAGGAGCCGGGACTAGCGGGAGGGAGGAGCAGTTCTTC. This chain joins TRBV28 and TRBJ2-1; 16 bases map to TRBD2. V lost 4 bases and J lost 10; bases outside the gene matches: 13. This CDR3 has 18 amino acids. The germline V gene has CDR1 MDHEN and CDR2 SYDVKM.

The chain links TRBV11-2 to TRBJ2-7; 9 bases align to TRBD1. Germline V lookup: CDR1 SGHAT, CDR2 FQNNGV. The CDR3 is made up of 15 amino acids. The CDR3 DNA reads as TGTGGCGACAGCACCGGGACAGGGCGCACCTACGAGCAGTACTTC. It specifies CGDSTGTGRTYEQYF.